The TCR beta chain under discussion was sequenced for a study of blood T cell repertoires in COVID-19 (TCRdb year 2020). Background on the whole study: Samples covering the acute and convalescent phases of COVID-19 were provided by collaborators in the United States, Italy and Spain. The material from the prospective study consisted of cDNA or gDNA derived from T cells, B-cell-depleted T cells, or PBMCs. Deeply sampled blood TCRbeta repertoires from subjects exposed to, actively infected with, or recovered from COVID-19 were included in the dataset. Where available, HLA class I and class II types were taken from metadata supplied by the sample provider and were not determined by assay-based typing. The samples were drawn from two sources: the first 160 participants of the ongoing ImmuneRACE study, and some 1,300 subjects contributed by 6 global collaborators. A de-identified subject ID, COVID-19 status, age in years and sex were almost always included in the sample metadata. The repertoires were released in a freely available public database meant as a resource for research on the immune response to SARS-CoV-2.

Worth noting for this clone: Its target antigen remains unknown. No base quality values were provided; no much bigger clone lies one nucleotide off. Other nucleotide sequences in the sample specify the same CDR3.

What the study reported, not specific to this receptor: The amount of clinical and demographic metadata varied by source and participant and was provided uncurated.

V drops 2 bases and J drops 6 bases, leaving 7 bases in between. The CDR3 numbers 12 residues from cysteine through phenylalanine. The kept DNA is CDR3 alone, 36 bases in frame from the first base. From the germline V gene, CDR1 is SGHTA and CDR2 is FQGTGA. The collaborating institutions used their own protocols to collect whole blood in K2EDTA tubes. For TCRbeta analysis, collaborator samples were shipped as frozen whole blood, as isolated PBMCs, or as DNA extracted from either sample type. The immunoSEQ Assay, a bias-controlled multiplex PCR, was used to amplify TCRbeta CDR3 regions from genomic DNA. Per the authors' processing: The number of nucleated cells in each sample was estimated by amplification of reference gene primers within the assay. To quantify the absolute abundance of each unique TCRbeta CDR3 rearrangement, sequence reads were collapsed and filtered. Productive Simpson clonality was computed per sample as the square root of Simpson's diversity index over productive rearrangements. Imported from immuneACCESS, the table was reduced by TCRdb to in-frame sequences with V and J called. These copies leave out some clones; in studies compared against another copy, an unresolved V gene accounts for under half, and the cause of the remainder is not known. The V and J calls and clone size were taken over from that table, and D and trimming were inferred from the DNA. The sample table records about 160,000 clones; 90% to 95% of these occur just once. The leading ten clones occupy over 3.5% of the sample.

The material sequenced was peripheral blood. The receptor chain draws on TRBV7-3 and TRBJ1-1; D gene: possibly TRBD1, on 5 matching bases. The TCR comes from a woman aged 45-65 years with acute or convalescent COVID-19. The CDR3 loop reads CASSLGGAEAFF. The DNA reads as follows: TGTGCCAGCAGCTTAGGGGGGGCTGAAGCTTTCTTT.